This TCR beta chain appears in the sequencing data of a study of blood T cell repertoires in COVID-19. Study as a whole: T cells, B-cell-depleted T cells, or PBMCs provided the cDNA or gDNA that served as material.

The CDR3 sequence is 17 residues long. The germline V gene has CDR1 SGHVS and CDR2 FQNEAQ. J gave up 4 bases and V 0 bases, and 3 bases lay outside the gene matches. The table lists this clone with a few counts. Sequencing used immunoSEQ multiplex PCR; TCRdb keeps in-frame clones, though not all of them. The top ten clones hold about 3% of a sample with 59,000 or so clones, approximately 79% of them seen once. This receptor was identified in a man between 60 and 75 years old with acute or convalescent COVID-19. Sequencing was done on a sample of peripheral blood. V is TRBV7-8 and J is TRBJ2-3; 14 nucleotides align to TRBD2. CDR3 nucleotides: TGTGCCAGCAGCTTAGCGGGACTAGCGGGAGTCCCAGATACGCAGTATTTT. Protein: CASSLAGLAGVPDTQYF.